This is a list of T cell receptor beta chains from one sample in a study of T cell repertoires in ileal Crohn's disease. Clones were sequenced by immunoSEQ multiplex PCR, and TCRdb holds only the in-frame ones, with some missing. This table holds around 16,000 clones, roughly three fifths found once. Sequenced sample: ileal tissue. The receptors here all came from an adult with Crohn's disease. The conserved cysteine and the conserved F or W are not part of the CDR3 here. The order of the fields is D gene, V gene, J gene, clone size, CDR3 protein. A D gene is named only where the DNA matches it firmly. The size of a clone is reported for some rows only, either as once, few or many, or as a class for expanded clones.

d_call: NA
v_call: TRBV7-2
j_call: TRBJ1-1
clone_size: NA
cdr3_aa: ASSLTRRTEAF

d_call: NA
v_call: TRBV5-1
j_call: TRBJ1-5
clone_size: NA
cdr3_aa: ASSHTVNQPQH

d_call: NA
v_call: TRBV28
j_call: TRBJ2-1
clone_size: NA
cdr3_aa: ASSSGLREGF

d_call: TRBD2
v_call: TRBV7-6
j_call: TRBJ2-5
clone_size: NA
cdr3_aa: ASSRRGAETQY

d_call: TRBD2
v_call: TRBV2
j_call: TRBJ2-1
clone_size: NA
cdr3_aa: ASSELAGGPNEQF

d_call: NA
v_call: TRBV6-1
j_call: TRBJ1-5
clone_size: NA
cdr3_aa: ASSDYNYSNQPQH

d_call: NA
v_call: TRBV27
j_call: TRBJ2-1
clone_size: once
cdr3_aa: ASSFDLISGRAYNEQF

d_call: NA
v_call: TRBV13
j_call: TRBJ1-2
clone_size: NA
cdr3_aa: ASSLDSGVYGYT

d_call: NA
v_call: TRBV6-5
j_call: TRBJ1-4
clone_size: NA
cdr3_aa: ASSESRVLF

d_call: NA
v_call: TRBV29-1
j_call: TRBJ2-1
clone_size: NA
cdr3_aa: SVRESLYNEQF

d_call: NA
v_call: TRBV6-1
j_call: TRBJ2-1
clone_size: NA
cdr3_aa: ASRRAETYNEQF

d_call: NA
v_call: TRBV28
j_call: TRBJ1-2
clone_size: NA
cdr3_aa: ASGAEFNGYT

d_call: TRBD2
v_call: TRBV9
j_call: TRBJ2-1
clone_size: NA
cdr3_aa: ASSSPKGSGARWNEQF

d_call: NA
v_call: TRBV7-2
j_call: TRBJ2-7
clone_size: NA
cdr3_aa: ASSLATTVVEQY

d_call: TRBD1
v_call: TRBV10-3
j_call: TRBJ1-5
clone_size: NA
cdr3_aa: AISHTGVDQPQH

d_call: NA
v_call: TRBV28
j_call: TRBJ2-5
clone_size: NA
cdr3_aa: ASSFYTGAPETQY

d_call: NA
v_call: TRBV7-2
j_call: TRBJ1-1
clone_size: few
cdr3_aa: ASRVTGMPNTEAF

d_call: TRBD1
v_call: TRBV7-9
j_call: TRBJ1-5
clone_size: NA
cdr3_aa: ASSLTGGWQPQH

d_call: NA
v_call: TRBV19
j_call: TRBJ2-7
clone_size: NA
cdr3_aa: ASASGTSSYEQY

d_call: NA
v_call: TRBV6-5
j_call: TRBJ1-2
clone_size: NA
cdr3_aa: ASSQQPGYGYT

d_call: TRBD1
v_call: TRBV5-1
j_call: TRBJ2-7
clone_size: few
cdr3_aa: ASSLGTGMGEQY

d_call: TRBD2
v_call: TRBV25-1
j_call: TRBJ2-3
clone_size: few
cdr3_aa: ASSTSGMTDTQY

d_call: NA
v_call: TRBV29-1
j_call: TRBJ1-2
clone_size: NA
cdr3_aa: SVEKRGAHYGYT

d_call: NA
v_call: TRBV15
j_call: TRBJ2-3
clone_size: NA
cdr3_aa: ATSRAPGLSGDTQY

d_call: NA
v_call: TRBV29-1
j_call: TRBJ1-1
clone_size: few
cdr3_aa: SVGWDRGSEAF

d_call: NA
v_call: TRBV2
j_call: TRBJ2-7
clone_size: NA
cdr3_aa: ASISLGSEQY

d_call: NA
v_call: TRBV11-2
j_call: TRBJ1-1
clone_size: NA
cdr3_aa: ASSFRDYTEAF

d_call: NA
v_call: TRBV6-1
j_call: TRBJ1-2
clone_size: NA
cdr3_aa: ASSEEARGSGYT

d_call: TRBD2
v_call: TRBV5-8
j_call: TRBJ2-7
clone_size: few
cdr3_aa: ASSGWTSGLYYEQY

d_call: NA
v_call: TRBV11-2
j_call: TRBJ2-7
clone_size: few
cdr3_aa: ASSQRGAGASSYEQY

d_call: TRBD1
v_call: TRBV10-3
j_call: TRBJ1-1
clone_size: few
cdr3_aa: AISTGGEAF

d_call: TRBD1
v_call: TRBV4-1
j_call: TRBJ2-2
clone_size: medium-sized
cdr3_aa: ASSQGQGATTGELF

d_call: NA
v_call: TRBV2
j_call: TRBJ2-1
clone_size: once
cdr3_aa: ASSAPYGNEQF

d_call: NA
v_call: TRBV6-1
j_call: TRBJ1-1
clone_size: NA
cdr3_aa: ASSEAPGTNTEAF

d_call: TRBD1
v_call: TRBV9
j_call: TRBJ1-1
clone_size: NA
cdr3_aa: ASSVGQGGTEAF

d_call: NA
v_call: TRBV5-6
j_call: TRBJ2-3
clone_size: NA
cdr3_aa: ASSFPGTQDTQY

d_call: TRBD1
v_call: TRBV18
j_call: TRBJ2-3
clone_size: NA
cdr3_aa: ASSPGQGVNTQY

d_call: TRBD2
v_call: TRBV28
j_call: TRBJ2-1
clone_size: medium-sized
cdr3_aa: ASSQEREAPLNEQF

d_call: NA
v_call: TRBV19
j_call: TRBJ1-1
clone_size: few
cdr3_aa: ASSNHHAGTMNTEAF

d_call: TRBD1
v_call: TRBV6-6
j_call: TRBJ1-2
clone_size: few
cdr3_aa: ASRRSTGGDVYGYT

d_call: NA
v_call: TRBV27
j_call: TRBJ1-2
clone_size: NA
cdr3_aa: ASSLYTGSYGYT

d_call: NA
v_call: TRBV4-2
j_call: TRBJ2-1
clone_size: NA
cdr3_aa: ASSQAVSSFYNEQF

d_call: TRBD1
v_call: TRBV5-4
j_call: TRBJ1-2
clone_size: NA
cdr3_aa: ASSTRTGVGYGYT

d_call: TRBD2
v_call: TRBV29-1
j_call: TRBJ2-7
clone_size: NA
cdr3_aa: SVELGLYNEQY

d_call: TRBD1
v_call: TRBV28
j_call: TRBJ1-1
clone_size: NA
cdr3_aa: ASSNRGRGAF

d_call: TRBD2
v_call: TRBV30
j_call: TRBJ2-7
clone_size: NA
cdr3_aa: AWNRLAGGPMITYEQY

d_call: NA
v_call: TRBV27
j_call: TRBJ2-5
clone_size: few
cdr3_aa: ASSLTGWETQY

d_call: TRBD1
v_call: TRBV5-3
j_call: TRBJ1-2
clone_size: once
cdr3_aa: ARSRLGTGDYGYT